This T cell receptor beta chain appears in the sequencing data of a study of beta chain features in type 1 diabetes. Study details: Sorted cells numbering some 110 million were examined across all samples. Study results and limitations: Comparison showed that naive, central memory and Treg TCRB repertoires appeared more similar among patients than among healthy donors. The study found fewer insertions and more deletions at VDJ junctions in type 1 diabetes patients. Type 1 diabetes patients had moderately but significantly shorter TCRB CDR3s in all four CD4+ subsets.

The CDR3 has 15 amino acids. CDR1 and CDR2 (germline): SGHRS, YFSETQ. V dropped 3 bases and J dropped 2 bases, with 15 bases sitting between them. On this clone: The target antigen is unknown.

Reverse transcribing all isolated RNA meant expressed TCRB transcripts were sequenced. Assay: immunoSEQ multiplex PCR; the TCRdb copy retains only in-frame clones and omits some. Of 150,000 to 190,000 clones listed, 9% to 12% were seen once; the top ten hold 0.45% to 0.5%. This TCR was recovered from a man aged 25 to 40 with type 1 diabetes. Input material: central memory CD4+ T cells from blood. The J gene is TRBJ2-7, the V gene TRBV5-1, with D possibly TRBD1 on 7 matching bases. CDR3 region: CASSSNRGGTYEQYF. Written as DNA, the CDR3 is TGCGCCAGCAGCTCTAACAGGGGAGGAACCTACGAGCAGTACTTC.